This passage covers 27 T cell receptor beta chains from one sample sequenced in a study of blood T cell repertoires in COVID-19. Measured with immunoSEQ multiplex PCR; TCRdb has only the in-frame clones, and not every one. The table has 150,000 to 200,000 clones, roughly 84% seen once; the top ten hold more than 4.5%. The sample taken for sequencing was PBMCs or T cells enriched from blood (not recorded which). The receptors come from a man in his 70s who had been exposed to COVID-19.

This rearrangement joins TRBV5-4 to TRBJ1-1; D might be TRBD1 (5 bases). The V gene's germline CDR1 is SGHNT and CDR2 YYREEE (reference sequence). The germline V and J ends were trimmed by 0 bases and 0 bases, with 6 bases remaining between them. This CDR3 has 14 amino acids. Written as DNA, the CDR3 is TGTGCCAGCAGCTTGGTAGGGGTGAACACTGAAGCTTTCTTT. It specifies CASSLVGVNTEAFF.

The rearrangement links TRBV6-5 to TRBJ2-5; D unresolved. The V end lost 10 bases, the J end lost 5 bases, and 14 bases lay between the germline ends. CDR1 and CDR2 from the germline V gene are MNHEY and SVGAGI. This CDR3 has 12 amino acids. Written as DNA, the CDR3 is TGTGCCACAAGAGGTGTCCGGGAGACCCAGTACTTC. This sequence encodes CATRGVRETQYF.

J is TRBJ2-1 and V is TRBV24-1, with D perhaps matching TRBD2 (7 bases). This CDR3 comprises 13 residues. The V gene lost 8 bases and the J gene lost 8 bases, with 15 bases spanning the gap. The germline V gene has CDR1 KGHDR and CDR2 SFDVKD. The CDR3 sequence: CATKGGGVDEQFF. CDR3 DNA sequence: TGTGCCACCAAAGGGGGAGGGGTGGATGAGCAGTTCTTC.

V gene TRBV30 combines with J gene TRBJ2-7, with 8 bases lining up with TRBD1. Trimming cost V 3 bases and J 1 base; bases outside gene matches: 8. The CDR3 extends over 15 amino acids. The germline V gene has CDR1 GTSNPN and CDR2 SVGIG (reference sequence). CDR3 nucleotides: TGTGCCTGGAGCTGGGAGACAGGGGAATCCTACGAGCAGTACTTC. It encodes CAWSWETGESYEQYF.

The chain is built from TRBV6-6 and TRBJ2-7; the match to TRBD1 covers 8 bases. Germline V gene lookup returns CDR1 MNHNY and CDR2 SVGAGI (reference sequence). V was clipped by 5 bases and J by 1 base; unmatched bases: 10. This CDR3 contains 16 residues. The CDR3 reads CASSPGQGAYSYEQYF. CDR3 DNA: TGTGCCAGCAGTCCAGGACAGGGCGCCTATTCCTACGAGCAGTACTTC.

The CDR3 coding sequence is TGTGCCAGCAGCTCCCTAGGGGGAGAGACCCAGTACTTC. Its protein product is CASSSLGGETQYF. The V gene is TRBV7-6, the J gene TRBJ2-5, with D possibly matching TRBD1 (6 bases). Germline CDR1 is SGHVS and CDR2 is FNYEAQ. V lost 4 bases, J lost 4 bases, and 10 bases lay in between. This CDR3 comprises 13 residues.

The rearrangement uses TRBV6-1 and TRBJ2-3; the D gene is possibly TRBD1 (6 bases). The germline V and J ends were trimmed by 0 bases and 2 bases, with 12 bases remaining between them. The CDR3 contains 16 residues. Germline assignment: CDR1 MNHNS and CDR2 SASEGT. Written as DNA, the CDR3 is TGTGCCAGCAGTGAAGCGCAAGGGGGAACCACAGATACGCAGTATTTT. Translated: CASSEAQGGTTDTQYF.

The chain couples TRBV2 to TRBJ1-2, with 7 positions matching TRBD1. CDR1 is SNHLY and CDR2 is FYNNEI in the germline V gene. V was clipped by 6 bases and J by 1 base; unmatched bases: 5. The CDR3 is 14 amino acids. CDR3 region: CASSVGQLNYGYTF. CDR3 nucleotide sequence: TGTGCCAGCAGCGTGGGACAGCTTAACTATGGCTACACCTTC.

This sequence joins TRBV18 and TRBJ1-1; TRBD1 is a possible D gene (5 bases). V was clipped by 3 bases and J by 3 bases, with 11 bases between them. Germline loops: CDR1 KGHSH, CDR2 LQKENI. The CDR3 extends over 14 amino acids. CDR3 in amino acids: CASSPDNRYTEAFF. CDR3 DNA: TGTGCCAGCTCACCGGACAACAGATACACTGAAGCTTTCTTT.

The chain couples TRBV18 to TRBJ1-2, with a weak D call TRBD1 (6 bases). The V gene lost 3 bases and the J gene lost 6 bases, with 14 bases spanning the gap. The CDR3 runs 14 residues. From germline, CDR1 is KGHSH and CDR2 LQKENI. CDR3 nucleotide sequence: TGTGCCAGCTCACCTTTTACAGGGCAGAATGGCTACACCTTC. Amino acids: CASSPFTGQNGYTF. Supplemented by reference TRBV18 and TRBJ1-2, the full variable domain reads NAGVMQNPRHLVRRRGQEARLRCSPMKGHSHVYWYRQLPEEGLKFMVYLQKENIIDESGMPKERFSAEFPKEGPSILRIQQVVRGDSAAYFCASSPFTGQNGYTFGSGTRLTVV.

V gene TRBV5-8 combines with J gene TRBJ1-5; tentatively, D is TRBD1 (5 bases). The CDR3 loop spans 15 amino acids. The germline V and J ends were trimmed by 4 bases and 1 base, with 12 bases remaining between them. Looked up from germline, CDR1 is SGHTS and CDR2 is YDEGEE. The CDR3 nucleotides read TGTGCCAGCAGCGCCGGGGGATCGAGCAATCAGCCCCAGCATTTT. This sequence encodes CASSAGGSSNQPQHF. Full variable domain (remainder filled in from reference TRBV5-8 and TRBJ1-5): EAGVTQSPTHLIKTRGQQATLRCSPISGHTSVYWYQQALGLGLQFLLWYDEGEERNRGNFPPRFSGRQFPNYSSELNVNALELEDSALYLCASSAGGSSNQPQHFGDGTRLSIL.

The J gene is TRBJ2-7, the V gene TRBV27; perhaps TRBD1 as D (6 bases). The V gene lost 5 bases and the J gene lost 2 bases, with 10 bases spanning the gap. This CDR3 comprises 13 residues. Per the germline V gene, CDR1 is MNHEY and CDR2 is SMNVEV (reference sequence). In DNA form, the CDR3 reads TGTGCCAGCAGTATAACAGGGACCTACGAGCAGTACTTC. Translated, it gives CASSITGTYEQYF.

The chain has TRBV28 and TRBJ1-2; unclear D gene. The V gene lost 4 bases and the J gene lost 8 bases, with 5 bases spanning the gap. CDR3 length: 10 amino acids. The germline V gene has CDR1 MDHEN and CDR2 SYDVKM. The CDR3, as DNA: TGTGCCAGCAGTTATAAAGGCTACACCTTC. As protein: CASSYKGYTF.

The V call is TRBV2, the J call TRBJ2-3; 7 nucleotides match TRBD2. Germline V gene sequence: CDR1 SNHLY, CDR2 FYNNEI. V lost 7 bases to trimming and J lost 2 bases; unmatched junction nucleotides: 9. The CDR3 totals 15 residues. CDR3 DNA: TGTGCCAGCACCCTTGAACTAGCGAACACAGATACGCAGTATTTT. Protein sequence: CASTLELANTDTQYF.

In its sample, this clone was seen once. The V gene is TRBV7-2, the J gene TRBJ1-2; 7 nucleotides align to TRBD1. This CDR3 has 19 amino acids. Losses at the gene ends were 3 bases for V and 4 bases for J; bases not matched to a gene: 20. Germline V lookup: CDR1 SGHTA, CDR2 FQGNSA. CDR3 nucleotide sequence: TGTGCCAGCAGCTTCCCTGGACAGGCGGCCCCAGGGGACAGCTATGGCTACACCTTC. It encodes CASSFPGQAAPGDSYGYTF.

V gene TRBV19 combines with J gene TRBJ2-2, with 7 bases that match TRBD2. This CDR3 comprises 14 residues. The junction had 5 bases not matched to a gene; V was cut back by 4 bases and J by 6 bases. From germline, CDR1 is LNHDA and CDR2 SQIVND (reference sequence). This CDR3 reads CASSSGLGPGELFF. Here the CDR3 DNA reads TGTGCCAGTAGTAGCGGACTAGGCCCCGGGGAGCTGTTTTTT.

This sequence joins TRBV28 and TRBJ1-1; D remains unclear. Germline values: CDR1 MDHEN, CDR2 SYDVKM. The V and J ends lost 5 bases and 0 bases respectively, with 13 bases between them. This CDR3 is 15 amino acids long. The CDR3 DNA sequence: TGTGCCAGCAGTCCAGTACACAGTATGAACACTGAAGCTTTCTTT. Translating it yields CASSPVHSMNTEAFF.

The V and J genes are TRBV4-2 and TRBJ1-4; D unclear. V lost 4 bases to trimming and J lost 0 bases, with 12 bases between them. Germline V gene lookup returns CDR1 LGHNA and CDR2 YNFKEQ. CDR3 length equals 16 residues. For the CDR3, the DNA is TGTGCCAGCAGCCCCCCCTCGGGAACAACTAATGAAAAACTGTTTTTT. This sequence encodes CASSPPSGTTNEKLFF.

This rearrangement joins TRBV5-1 to TRBJ2-5; 7 bases match TRBD2. V lost 3 bases to trimming and J lost 0 bases; unmatched junction nucleotides: 5. This CDR3 is built from 15 residues. Germline-derived CDR1 and CDR2 are SGHRS and YFSETQ. CDR3 amino acids: CASSSLTSDQETQYF. In DNA form, the CDR3 reads TGCGCCAGCAGCTCCCTAACTAGCGACCAAGAGACCCAGTACTTC. Full variable domain (remainder filled in from reference TRBV5-1 and TRBJ2-5): KAGVTQTPRYLIKTRGQQVTLSCSPISGHRSVSWYQQTPGQGLQFLFEYFSETQRNKGNFPGRFSGRQFSNSRSEMNVSTLELGDSALYLCASSSLTSDQETQYFGPGTRLLVL.

V and J are TRBV15 and TRBJ2-5; 10 bases line up with TRBD1. In germline, CDR1 is LNHNV, CDR2 YYDKDF (reference sequence). CDR3 length equals 15 residues. Trimming cost V 5 bases and J 4 bases; bases outside gene matches: 7. The CDR3, as DNA: TGTGCCACCAGCCGGGGACAGGGGTTGCGAGAGACCCAGTACTTC. It translates to CATSRGQGLRETQYF.

This clone has more than one count but fewer than ten. V usage is TRBV20-1 and J usage is TRBJ1-2; D gene unclear. Germline V gene lookup returns CDR1 DFQATT and CDR2 SNEGSKA (reference sequence). The CDR3 runs to 12 residues. V lost 3 bases to trimming and J lost 5 bases, with 10 bases between them. The DNA of the CDR3 is TGCAGTGCTAGTGGGCAGGTATATGGCTACACCTTC. Its protein product is CSASGQVYGYTF.

This clone was counted a single time. The chain uses TRBV25-1 and TRBJ2-3; 8 bases fit TRBD1. V shed 5 bases, J shed 5 bases, and the junction held 6 bases outside the gene matches. CDR1 and CDR2 (germline): MGHDK, SYGVNS. The CDR3 runs 14 residues. Here the CDR3 DNA reads TGTGCCAGCAGTTTGACAGGGGATTTAGATACGCAGTATTTT. As protein: CASSLTGDLDTQYF.

The V and J genes are TRBV7-8 and TRBJ2-2; TRBD1 might be the D (6 bases). V lost 2 bases to trimming and J lost 6 bases, with 19 bases between them. Germline CDR1 and CDR2: SGHVS and FQNEAQ. This CDR3 is built from 17 residues. CDR3 region: CASSLYLRTAQAGELFF. DNA for the CDR3: TGTGCCAGCAGCTTATACCTCAGGACAGCGCAGGCCGGGGAGCTGTTTTTT. The variable domain in full, completed from reference TRBV7-8 and TRBJ2-2, reads GAGVSQSPRYKVAKRGQDVALRCDPISGHVSLFWYQQALGQGPEFLTYFQNEAQLDKSGLPSDRFFAERPEGSVSTLKIQRTQQEDSAVYLCASSLYLRTAQAGELFFGEGSRLTVL.

This chain uses TRBV7-8 with TRBJ2-5; 8 nucleotides align to TRBD2. CDR1 is SGHVS and CDR2 is FQNEAQ in the germline V gene. The CDR3 covers 16 residues. The V gene end was trimmed by 7 bases and the J gene end by 5 bases; junction bases not matched to a gene: 15. The CDR3 DNA sequence: TGTGCCAGCATCCTCCTCGGGGGGGCGGTAAGGGAGACCCAGTACTTC. It encodes CASILLGGAVRETQYF.

This clone has more than one count but fewer than ten. The V gene is TRBV5-1, the J gene TRBJ2-5; 8 bases align to TRBD2. V lost 5 bases and J lost 2; bases outside the gene matches: 8. The CDR3 has 15 amino acids. Germline V gene lookup returns CDR1 SGHRS and CDR2 YFSETQ. Here the CDR3 reads CASRPTGGAQETQYF. The CDR3 nucleotides read TGCGCCAGCAGACCCACCGGGGGGGCGCAAGAGACCCAGTACTTC.

V usage is TRBV6-5 and J usage is TRBJ2-7, with 9 bases identical to TRBD2. CDR3 length: 16 residues. After removal of 4 bases from V and 4 bases from J, the junction contained 11 bases not matched to a gene. From germline, CDR1 is MNHEY and CDR2 SVGAGI. CDR3 sequence: CASSSVGAGGAYEQYF. The CDR3 bases are TGTGCCAGCAGTTCCGTTGGGGCGGGAGGGGCGTACGAGCAGTACTTC.

The chain combines TRBV6-1 with TRBJ2-2; D is unclear. V lost 2 bases, J lost 6 bases, and 19 bases lay in between. Germline CDR1 reads MNHNS; CDR2 reads SASEGT. CDR3 size: 17 residues. In DNA form, the CDR3 reads TGTGCCAGCAGTGAAATAGGTTCAGGCTTGGGTCCCGGGGAGCTGTTTTTT. Its protein is CASSEIGSGLGPGELFF.